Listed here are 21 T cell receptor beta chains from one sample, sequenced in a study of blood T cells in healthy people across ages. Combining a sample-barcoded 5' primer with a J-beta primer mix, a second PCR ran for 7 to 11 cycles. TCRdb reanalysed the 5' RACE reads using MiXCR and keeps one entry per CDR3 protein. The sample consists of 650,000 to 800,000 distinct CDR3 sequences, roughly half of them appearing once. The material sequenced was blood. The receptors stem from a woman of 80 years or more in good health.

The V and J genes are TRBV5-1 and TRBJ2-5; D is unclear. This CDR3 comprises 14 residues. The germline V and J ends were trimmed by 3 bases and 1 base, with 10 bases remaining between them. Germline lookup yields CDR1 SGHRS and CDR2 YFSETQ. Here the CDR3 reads CASSSLRFQETQYF. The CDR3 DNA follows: TGCGCCAGCAGCTCCCTTAGGTTCCAAGAGACCCAGTACTTC.

The CDR3 reads CASSSASDWGNEQFF. The CDR3 DNA follows: TGCGCCAGCAGCTCCGCTAGCGATTGGGGGAATGAGCAGTTCTTC. V usage is TRBV5-1 and J usage is TRBJ2-1; TRBD2 is a possible D gene (6 bases). Trimming took off 3 bases at V and 7 bases at J, with 17 bases between the two ends. Looked up from germline, CDR1 is SGHRS and CDR2 is YFSETQ. There are 15 residues in the CDR3. The full variable domain, its missing parts supplied by reference TRBV5-1 and TRBJ2-1, is KAGVTQTPRYLIKTRGQQVTLSCSPISGHRSVSWYQQTPGQGLQFLFEYFSETQRNKGNFPGRFSGRQFSNSRSEMNVSTLELGDSALYLCASSSASDWGNEQFFGPGTRLTVL.

The CDR3 DNA reads TGTGCCAGTCAAGCGGGGGGGCAAGCAGATACGCAGTATTTT. Amino acids: CASQAGGQADTQYF. The J gene is TRBJ2-3, the V gene TRBV27; 10 bases agree with TRBD2. This CDR3 region has 14 residues. With V trimmed by 9 bases and J by 4 bases, 7 bases remained unmatched. The V gene's germline CDR1 is MNHEY and CDR2 SMNVEV (reference sequence).

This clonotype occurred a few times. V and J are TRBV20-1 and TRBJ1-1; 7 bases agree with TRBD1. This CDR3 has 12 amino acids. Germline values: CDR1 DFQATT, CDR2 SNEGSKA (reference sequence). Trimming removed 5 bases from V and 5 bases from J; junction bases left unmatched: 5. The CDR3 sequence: CSALTGRTEAFF. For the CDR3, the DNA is TGCAGTGCTCTGACAGGGAGGACTGAAGCTTTCTTT.

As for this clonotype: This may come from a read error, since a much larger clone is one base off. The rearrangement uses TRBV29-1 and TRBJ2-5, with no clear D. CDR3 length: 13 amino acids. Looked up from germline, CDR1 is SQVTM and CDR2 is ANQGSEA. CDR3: CSAEVHTKETQYF. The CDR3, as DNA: TGCAGCGCTGAAGTTCACACCAAAGAGACCCAGTACTTC.

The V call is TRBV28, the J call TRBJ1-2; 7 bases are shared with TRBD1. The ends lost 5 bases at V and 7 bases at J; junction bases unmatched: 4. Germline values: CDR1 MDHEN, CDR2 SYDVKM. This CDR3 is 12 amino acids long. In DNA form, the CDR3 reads TGTGCCAGCAGTACGACAGGGCGTGGCTACACCTTC. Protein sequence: CASSTTGRGYTF.

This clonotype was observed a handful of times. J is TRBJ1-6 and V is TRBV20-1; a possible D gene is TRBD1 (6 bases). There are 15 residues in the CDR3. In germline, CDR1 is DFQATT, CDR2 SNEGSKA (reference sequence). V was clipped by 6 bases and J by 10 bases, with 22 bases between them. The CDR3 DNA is TGCAGTGCCACAAATCGGGAGGGGGTTATATCACCCCTCCACTTT. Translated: CSATNREGVISPLHF.

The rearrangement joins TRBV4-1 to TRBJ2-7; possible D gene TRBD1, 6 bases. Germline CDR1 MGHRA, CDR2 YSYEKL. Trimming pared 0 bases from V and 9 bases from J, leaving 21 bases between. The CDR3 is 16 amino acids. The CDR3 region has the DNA TGCGCCAGCAGCCAAGACGGACAGTTCTCCTGGGATGGGCAGTACTTC. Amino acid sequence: CASSQDGQFSWDGQYF.

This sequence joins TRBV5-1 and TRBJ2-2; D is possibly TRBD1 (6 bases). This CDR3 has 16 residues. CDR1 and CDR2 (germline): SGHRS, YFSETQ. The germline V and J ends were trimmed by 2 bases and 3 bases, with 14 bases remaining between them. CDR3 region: CASSFEQGVYTGELFF. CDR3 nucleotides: TGCGCCAGCAGCTTCGAACAGGGAGTGTACACCGGGGAGCTGTTTTTT. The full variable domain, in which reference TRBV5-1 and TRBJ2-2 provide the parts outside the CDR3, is KAGVTQTPRYLIKTRGQQVTLSCSPISGHRSVSWYQQTPGQGLQFLFEYFSETQRNKGNFPGRFSGRQFSNSRSEMNVSTLELGDSALYLCASSFEQGVYTGELFFGEGSRLTVL.

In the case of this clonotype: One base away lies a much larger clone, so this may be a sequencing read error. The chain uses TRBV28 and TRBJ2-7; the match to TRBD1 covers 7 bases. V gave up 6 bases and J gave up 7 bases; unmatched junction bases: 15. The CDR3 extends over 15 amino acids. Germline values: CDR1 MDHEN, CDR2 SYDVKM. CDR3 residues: CASRPGQVGANEQYF. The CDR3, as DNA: TGTGCCAGCAGACCCGGACAGGTTGGGGCCAATGAGCAGTACTTC.

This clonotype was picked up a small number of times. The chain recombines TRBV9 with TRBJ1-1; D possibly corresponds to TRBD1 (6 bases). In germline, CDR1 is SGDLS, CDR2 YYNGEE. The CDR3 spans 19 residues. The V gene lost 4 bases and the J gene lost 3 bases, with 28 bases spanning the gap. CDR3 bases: TGTGCCAGCAGCCTTCGACAGGAGTACGGCGCACGGTCAGACACTGAAGCTTTCTTT. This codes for CASSLRQEYGARSDTEAFF.

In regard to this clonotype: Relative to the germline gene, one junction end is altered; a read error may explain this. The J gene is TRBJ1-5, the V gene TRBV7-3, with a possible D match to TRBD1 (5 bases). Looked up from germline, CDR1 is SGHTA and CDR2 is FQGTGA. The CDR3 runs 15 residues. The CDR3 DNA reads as TGTGCCAGCGGCTTTGGAGGGGATAGCAATCAGCCCCAGCATTTT. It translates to CASGFGGDSNQPQHF.

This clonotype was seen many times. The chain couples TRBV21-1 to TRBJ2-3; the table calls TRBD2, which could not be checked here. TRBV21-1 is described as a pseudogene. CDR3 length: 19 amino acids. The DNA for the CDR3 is TGTGCCAGCAGCAAATGGGTGCCTAGCGGGACAGCTAGCACAGATACGCAGTATTTT. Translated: CASSKWVPSGTASTDTQYF.

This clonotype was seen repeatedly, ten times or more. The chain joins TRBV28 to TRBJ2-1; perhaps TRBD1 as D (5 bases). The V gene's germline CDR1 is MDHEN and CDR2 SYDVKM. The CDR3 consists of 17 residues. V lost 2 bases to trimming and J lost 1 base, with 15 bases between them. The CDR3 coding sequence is TGTGCCAGCAGTTTAGGTCGGTGGGGCGGTTCCTACAATGAGCAGTTCTTC. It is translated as CASSLGRWGGSYNEQFF.

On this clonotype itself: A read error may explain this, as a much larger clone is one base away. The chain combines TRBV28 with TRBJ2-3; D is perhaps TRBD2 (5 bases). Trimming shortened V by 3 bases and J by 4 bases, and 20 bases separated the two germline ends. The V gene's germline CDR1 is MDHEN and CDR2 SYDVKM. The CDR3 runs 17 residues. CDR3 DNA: TGTGCCAGCAGTTTTGTAGCCCGAGGGCTGATGGCAGATACGCAGTATTTT. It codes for CASSFVARGLMADTQYF.

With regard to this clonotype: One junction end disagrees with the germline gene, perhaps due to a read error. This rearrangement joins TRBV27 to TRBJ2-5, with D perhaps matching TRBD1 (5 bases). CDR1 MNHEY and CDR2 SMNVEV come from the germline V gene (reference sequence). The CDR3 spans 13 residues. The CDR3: CASSSIGDKRQYF. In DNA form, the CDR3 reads TGTGCCAGTAGTTCGATAGGGGATAAGAGGCAGTACTTC.

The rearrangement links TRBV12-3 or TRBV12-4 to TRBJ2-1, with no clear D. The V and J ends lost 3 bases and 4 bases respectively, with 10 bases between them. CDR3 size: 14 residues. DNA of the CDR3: TGTGCCAGCAGTTTTGGGGTCGGATACAATGAGCAGTTCTTC. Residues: CASSFGVGYNEQFF.

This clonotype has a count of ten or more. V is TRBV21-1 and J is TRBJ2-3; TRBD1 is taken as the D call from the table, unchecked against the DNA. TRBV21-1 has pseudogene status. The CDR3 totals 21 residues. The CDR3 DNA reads TGTGCCAGCAGCAAAGTGGGTCGGAGGCAGGGGGGACCACATAGCACAGATACGCAGTATTTT. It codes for CASSKVGRRQGGPHSTDTQYF.

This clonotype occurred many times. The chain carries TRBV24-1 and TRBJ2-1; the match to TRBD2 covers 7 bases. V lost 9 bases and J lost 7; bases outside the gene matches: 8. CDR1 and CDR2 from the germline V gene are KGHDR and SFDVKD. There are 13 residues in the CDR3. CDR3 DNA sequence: TGTGCCACCTCTTATGGGGGGGAGAATGAGCAGTTCTTC. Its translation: CATSYGGENEQFF.

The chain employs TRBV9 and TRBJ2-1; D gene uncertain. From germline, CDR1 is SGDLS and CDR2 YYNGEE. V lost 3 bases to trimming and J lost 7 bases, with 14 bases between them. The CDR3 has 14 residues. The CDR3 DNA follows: TGTGCCAGCAGCGGAGTGGGTTCCGGGAATGAGCAGTTCTTC. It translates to CASSGVGSGNEQFF.

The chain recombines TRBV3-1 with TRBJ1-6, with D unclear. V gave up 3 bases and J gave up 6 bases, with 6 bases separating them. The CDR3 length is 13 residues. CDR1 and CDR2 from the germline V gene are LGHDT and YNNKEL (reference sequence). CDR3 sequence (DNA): TGTGCCAGCAGCCAGGGCTTTAATTCACCCCTCCACTTT. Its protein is CASSQGFNSPLHF.